This passage covers 30 T cell receptor beta chains from one sample sequenced in a study of blood T cell repertoires in COVID-19. Method: immunoSEQ multiplex PCR; TCRdb's copy keeps in-frame clones and lacks some. Of under 200,000 clones in the sample, about 88% are singletons; the top ten hold approximately 5%. The specimen sequenced was peripheral blood. The receptors here all came from a woman older than 75 with acute or convalescent COVID-19.

This sequence joins TRBV5-1 and TRBJ2-3; TRBD1 might be the D (5 bases). CDR1 and CDR2 (germline): SGHRS, YFSETQ. Trimming stripped 3 bases from V and 2 bases from J, with 13 bases between. This CDR3 region has 15 residues. The CDR3 region has the DNA TGCGCCAGCAGCTCCCAGGGATTCAACACAGATACGCAGTATTTT. As protein: CASSSQGFNTDTQYF.

This clone was counted once. The same CDR3 arises from other DNA sequences in this sample as well. This sequence joins TRBV5-1 and TRBJ2-5; no reliable D call. The CDR3 is made up of 13 amino acids. In germline, CDR1 is SGHRS, CDR2 YFSETQ. The V and J ends lost 3 bases and 4 bases respectively, with 10 bases between them. DNA of the CDR3: TGCGCCAGCAGCTCAGTATCTGGAGAGACCCAGTACTTC. This sequence encodes CASSSVSGETQYF. The entire variable domain, with the rest obtained from reference TRBV5-1 and TRBJ2-5, is as follows: KAGVTQTPRYLIKTRGQQVTLSCSPISGHRSVSWYQQTPGQGLQFLFEYFSETQRNKGNFPGRFSGRQFSNSRSEMNVSTLELGDSALYLCASSSVSGETQYFGPGTRLLVL.

The rearrangement joins TRBV15 to TRBJ1-2, with D possibly being TRBD1 (5 bases). The V end lost 1 base, the J end lost 1 base, and 10 bases lay between the germline ends. Germline V gene data show CDR1 as LNHNV and CDR2 as YYDKDF (reference sequence). CDR3 length: 15 amino acids. CDR3 sequence (DNA): TGTGCCACCAGCAGAGGACAGTTCCTTAACTATGGCTACACCTTC. The encoded protein is CATSRGQFLNYGYTF.

The rearrangement joins TRBV30 to TRBJ2-7; a possible D gene is TRBD1 (6 bases). Germline values: CDR1 GTSNPN, CDR2 SVGIG (reference sequence). This CDR3 comprises 15 residues. V was pared by 3 bases and J by 5 bases, with 20 bases between. CDR3 DNA: TGTGCCTGGAGACCTCCGGGACACTTCGGACACGAGCAGTACTTC. Its translation: CAWRPPGHFGHEQYF.

J is TRBJ1-6 and V is TRBV9, with TRBD1 matching 12 bases. CDR1 and CDR2 from the germline V gene are SGDLS and YYNGEE. The CDR3 is 14 amino acids. V was clipped by 1 base and J by 14 bases; unmatched bases: 4. CDR3 in amino acids: CASSVTGQGATLHF. In nucleotides, the CDR3 is TGTGCCAGCAGCGTAACGGGACAGGGGGCCACCCTCCACTTT. Variable domain in full (rest from reference TRBV9 and TRBJ1-6): DSGVTQTPKHLITATGQRVTLRCSPRSGDLSVYWYQQSLDQGLQFLIQYYNGEERAKGNILERFSAQQFPDLHSELNLSSLELGDSALYFCASSVTGQGATLHFGNGTRLTVT.

This sequence joins TRBV30 and TRBJ2-7, with a possible D match to TRBD1 (5 bases). This CDR3 region has 13 residues. Germline V gives CDR1 GTSNPN, CDR2 SVGIG (reference sequence). V shed 8 bases and J shed 0 bases, with 14 bases lying between them. Here the CDR3 DNA reads TGTGCCCGCCAACAGACAGACTCCTACGAGCAGTACTTC. Its protein is CARQQTDSYEQYF.

This sequence joins TRBV10-3 and TRBJ1-1, with D hard to call. This CDR3 is built from 14 residues. Trimming removed 5 bases at V and 5 bases at J, with 15 bases between. Germline lookup yields CDR1 ENHRY and CDR2 SYGVKD. CDR3 bases: TGTGCCATCAGTCCTTCCCCTCCGGGTACTGAAGCTTTCTTT. Its translation is CAISPSPPGTEAFF.

The gene calls are TRBV6-1 and TRBJ2-7; weak D call: TRBD2 (5 bases). Germline lookup yields CDR1 MNHNS and CDR2 SASEGT. The germline V and J ends were trimmed by 3 bases and 3 bases, with 15 bases remaining between them. This CDR3 is 15 amino acids long. CDR3 sequence reads: CASSEFLAPDYEQYF. DNA of the CDR3: TGTGCCAGCAGTGAGTTCCTAGCACCTGACTACGAGCAGTACTTC.

The V and J genes are TRBV6-5 and TRBJ1-2, with D unclear. This CDR3 spans 12 amino acids. Germline CDR1 is MNHEY and CDR2 is SVGAGI. V was shortened by 4 bases and J by 8 bases, with 11 bases between the two germline ends. The CDR3 reads CASSSPYFGYTF. CDR3 coding DNA: TGTGCCAGCAGTTCGCCCTACTTCGGCTACACCTTC.

The chain links TRBV7-3 to TRBJ2-5; 8 positions match TRBD1. V was clipped by 2 bases and J by 4 bases; unmatched bases: 3. CDR3 length: 14 residues. CDR1 and CDR2 from the germline V gene are SGHTA and FQGTGA. CDR3: CASSLAGGSETQYF. In DNA form, the CDR3 reads TGTGCCAGCAGCTTAGCAGGGGGCTCAGAGACCCAGTACTTC.

The rearrangement uses TRBV27 and TRBJ1-4, with 8 bases aligning to TRBD1. The ends lost 7 bases at V and 8 bases at J; junction bases unmatched: 21. Germline V lookup: CDR1 MNHEY, CDR2 SMNVEV (reference sequence). The CDR3 consists of 18 residues. In DNA, the CDR3 is TGTGCCAGCAACCATAGGGATCAGGACAGGGAGTTCGGAGAAAAACTGTTTTTT. Translation: CASNHRDQDREFGEKLFF.

Of note for this clone: This specimen includes other DNA sequences encoding the same CDR3. The chain carries TRBV3-1 (or the pseudogene TRBV3-2) and TRBJ1-1; D is perhaps TRBD1 (5 bases). This CDR3 contains 13 residues. V was trimmed by 1 base and J by 5 bases, leaving 8 bases between them. Germline assignment: CDR1 LGHDT and CDR2 YNNKEL (reference sequence). The CDR3 nucleotides read TGTGCCAGCAGCCAAGTGGGGGGGACTGAAGCTTTCTTT. Encoded protein: CASSQVGGTEAFF.

DNA of the CDR3: TGTGCCACCAGCAGAGATGTGGGACAGGGGTTCGGTCAGCCCCAGCATTTT. As protein: CATSRDVGQGFGQPQHF. The chain links TRBV15 to TRBJ1-5; 10 bases agree with TRBD1. After removal of 0 bases from V and 6 bases from J, the junction contained 8 bases not matched to a gene. This CDR3 is 17 amino acids long. Germline V gene data show CDR1 as LNHNV and CDR2 as YYDKDF (reference sequence).

This sequence joins TRBV6-2 or TRBV6-3 and TRBJ2-1; D uncertain. The CDR3 sequence is 17 residues long. The germline V gene encodes CDR1 MNHEY and CDR2 SVGEGT. Trimming took off 4 bases at V and 0 bases at J, with 16 bases between the two ends. CDR3 nucleotides: TGTGCCAGCAGTTCCATAATTGAGTCAAGCTCCTACAATGAGCAGTTCTTC. This translates into CASSSIIESSSYNEQFF.

The V call is TRBV6-5, the J call TRBJ1-3, with D unresolved. V was shortened by 11 bases and J by 2 bases, with 16 bases between the two germline ends. Germline V gene data show CDR1 as MNHEY and CDR2 as SVGAGI. CDR3 size: 14 residues. The CDR3 bases are TGTGCCCTAAGGAGGGCAGTCCCTGGAAACACCATATATTTT. Its protein is CALRRAVPGNTIYF.

The V and J genes are TRBV7-3 and TRBJ2-7; D call uncertain. The CDR3 totals 13 residues. Trimming cost V 2 bases and J 3 bases, with 8 bases left between them. Per the germline V gene, CDR1 is SGHTA and CDR2 is FQGTGA. The CDR3 protein is CASSLSAGYEQYF. The CDR3 DNA reads TGTGCCAGCAGCTTATCCGCCGGCTACGAGCAGTACTTC.

A single count supports this clone. The chain employs TRBV6-2 or TRBV6-3 and TRBJ2-3, with D hard to call. Trimming left V 4 bases short and J 5 bases short, with 10 bases between. This CDR3 is 13 amino acids long. Per germline, CDR1 MNHEY and CDR2 SVGEGT. As DNA, the CDR3 is TGTGCCAGCAGTTTACAATCAGTAGATACGCAGTATTTT. It specifies CASSLQSVDTQYF.

The V and J genes are TRBV5-4 and TRBJ1-1, with D tentatively TRBD1 (5 bases). Germline V CDR1 and CDR2: SGHNT, YYREEE (reference sequence). Trimming removed 3 bases at V and 3 bases at J, with 12 bases between. The CDR3 has 14 residues. CDR3 residues: CASSYGTLDTEAFF. The CDR3 DNA sequence: TGTGCCAGCAGCTACGGGACTTTGGACACTGAAGCTTTCTTT.

This rearrangement joins TRBV28 to TRBJ1-1, with 7 bases matching TRBD1. From germline, CDR1 is MDHEN and CDR2 SYDVKM. The CDR3 has 14 amino acids. J lost 0 bases, V lost 4 bases, and 2 bases had no gene match. The CDR3: CASSSGQLNTEAFF. The DNA for the CDR3 is TGTGCCAGCAGTTCGGGACAGTTGAACACTGAAGCTTTCTTT.

The rearrangement joins TRBV6-1 to TRBJ2-7, with unresolved D. The CDR3 runs to 14 residues. Germline loops: CDR1 MNHNS, CDR2 SASEGT. Trimming removed 0 bases from V and 4 bases from J, with 10 bases in between. Written as DNA, the CDR3 is TGTGCCAGCAGTGAAGCTTCCCACAGATACGAGCAGTACTTC. This translates into CASSEASHRYEQYF.

The V call is TRBV7-2, the J call TRBJ2-3, with 10 bases matching TRBD2. The germline CDR1 and CDR2 sequences are SGHTA and FQGNSA. CDR3 length equals 15 residues. The V and J ends lost 5 bases and 2 bases, in that order; junction bases with no gene match: 4. CDR3 region: CASSPAGGPTDTQYF. CDR3 DNA sequence: TGTGCCAGCAGCCCAGCGGGGGGGCCCACAGATACGCAGTATTTT.

The genes are TRBV28 and TRBJ2-1; D might be TRBD2 (6 bases). The CDR3 totals 12 residues. V dropped 2 bases and J dropped 10 bases, with 9 bases sitting between them. The germline gives CDR1 MDHEN, CDR2 SYDVKM. The CDR3 nucleotides read TGTGCCAGCAGTTTAAGCGGGTTAGAGCAGTTCTTC. Its translation is CASSLSGLEQFF. The full variable domain, in which reference TRBV28 and TRBJ2-1 provide the parts outside the CDR3, is DVKVTQSSRYLVKRTGEKVFLECVQDMDHENMFWYRQDPGLGLRLIYFSYDVKMKEKGDIPEGYSVSREKKERFSLILESASTNQTSMYLCASSLSGLEQFFGPGTRLTVL.

The chain links TRBV29-1 to TRBJ2-1; 7 positions agree with TRBD2. CDR3 length equals 12 residues. Germline CDR1 and CDR2: SQVTM and ANQGSEA. With 2 bases clipped from V and 12 bases from J, the junction kept 7 bases outside the gene matches. The CDR3 is CSVERGGSGQFF. The CDR3, as DNA: TGCAGCGTTGAACGGGGCGGGAGCGGGCAGTTCTTC.

The CDR3 protein is CASSQRTGYNTGELFF. The CDR3 nucleotides are TGTGCCAGCAGCCAGCGAACAGGGTACAACACCGGGGAGCTGTTTTTT. The chain recombines TRBV3-1 (or the pseudogene TRBV3-2) with TRBJ2-2; TRBD1 might be the D (6 bases). V was shortened by 3 bases and J by 2 bases, with 13 bases between the two germline ends. The germline CDR1 and CDR2 sequences are LGHDT and YNNKEL (reference sequence). This CDR3 is 16 amino acids long.

This clone was detected once. This chain connects TRBV21-1 to TRBJ2-7; TRBD1 was called by the table and not checked on the DNA. TRBV21-1 is a recognized pseudogene. This CDR3 is 17 amino acids long. CDR3 nucleotides: TGTGCCAGCAGCAAAAGGACAGTGACCCCACCTCCTCGCGAGCAGTACTTC. Amino acids: CASSKRTVTPPPREQYF.

This clone was counted only a few times. The rearrangement links TRBV24-1 to TRBJ2-1, with 7 bases fitting TRBD2. The germline V gene has CDR1 KGHDR and CDR2 SFDVKD. The CDR3 loop spans 16 amino acids. V was clipped by 5 bases and J by 2 bases; unmatched bases: 8. CDR3 in DNA: TGTGCCACCAGTGTTTCCAGCGGGACCCCCTACAATGAGCAGTTCTTC. It codes for CATSVSSGTPYNEQFF.

This chain links TRBV5-1 with TRBJ2-2, with D perhaps TRBD1 (5 bases). This CDR3 has 17 amino acids. CDR1 is SGHRS and CDR2 is YFSETQ in the germline V gene. Trimming removed 1 base from V and 0 bases from J, with 13 bases in between. The CDR3 DNA sequence: TGCGCCAGCAGCTTGATGGCAGGGCCCTCGAACACCGGGGAGCTGTTTTTT. It codes for CASSLMAGPSNTGELFF.

A note on this clone: No DNA is shown, since the ends of the CDR3 on it are uncertain; the CDR3 is the one TCRdb lists. The CDR3 is CASSSSGLAGGNNEQFF. The V and J genes are TRBV6-2 or TRBV6-3 and TRBJ2-1; TRBD2, the D gene given by the table, was not confirmed from the DNA. A total of 17 residues make up the CDR3, ends included. The V gene's germline CDR1 is MNHEY and CDR2 SVGEGT.

This rearrangement joins TRBV28 to TRBJ2-5; TRBD1 matches at 7 bases. In germline, CDR1 is MDHEN, CDR2 SYDVKM. With 6 bases clipped from V and 4 bases from J, the junction kept 8 bases outside the gene matches. The CDR3 has 14 amino acids. In DNA form, the CDR3 reads TGTGCCAGCAGCCTCTACAGGGGTAGAGAGACCCAGTACTTC. Amino acids: CASSLYRGRETQYF.

This chain joins TRBV10-3 and TRBJ1-1; D is possibly TRBD1 (5 bases). Looked up from germline, CDR1 is ENHRY and CDR2 is SYGVKD. CDR3 length: 14 residues. Deletions cut 4 bases from V and 1 base from J, with 10 bases between. The CDR3 region has the DNA TGTGCCATCAGTGGGCAGGGTCGGAACACTGAAGCTTTCTTT. Protein: CAISGQGRNTEAFF.